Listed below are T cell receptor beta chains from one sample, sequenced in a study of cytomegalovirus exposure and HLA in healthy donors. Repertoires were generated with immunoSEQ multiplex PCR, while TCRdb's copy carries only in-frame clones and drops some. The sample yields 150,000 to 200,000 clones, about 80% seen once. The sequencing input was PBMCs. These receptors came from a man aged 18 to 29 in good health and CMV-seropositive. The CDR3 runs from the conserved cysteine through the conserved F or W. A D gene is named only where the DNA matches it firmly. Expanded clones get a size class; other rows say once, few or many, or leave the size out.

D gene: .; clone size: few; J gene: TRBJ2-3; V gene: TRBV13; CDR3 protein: CASSLAGGGPTDTQYF; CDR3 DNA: TGTGCCAGCAGCTTAGCGGGAGGGGGCCCCACAGATACGCAGTATTTT
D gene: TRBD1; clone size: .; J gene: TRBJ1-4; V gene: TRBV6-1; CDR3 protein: CASSVTGVNEKLFF; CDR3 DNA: TGTGCCAGCAGCGTGACAGGGGTGAATGAAAAACTGTTTTTT
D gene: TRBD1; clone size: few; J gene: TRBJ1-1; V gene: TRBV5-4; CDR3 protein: CASSLGTGWVGEAFF; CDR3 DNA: TGTGCCAGCAGCTTGGGGACAGGTTGGGTCGGTGAAGCTTTCTTT
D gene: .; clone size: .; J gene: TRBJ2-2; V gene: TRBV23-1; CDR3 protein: CASSHSGGPNTGELFF; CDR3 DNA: TGCGCCAGCAGTCACAGTGGGGGCCCGAACACCGGGGAGCTGTTTTTT
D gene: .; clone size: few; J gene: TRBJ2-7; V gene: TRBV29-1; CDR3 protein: CSVDEAPRQYF; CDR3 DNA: TGCAGCGTTGATGAGGCTCCTCGGCAGTACTTC
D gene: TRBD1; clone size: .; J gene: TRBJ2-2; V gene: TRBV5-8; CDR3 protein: CASSLGQGASGELFF; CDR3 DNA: TGTGCCAGCAGCTTGGGACAGGGGGCTAGCGGGGAGCTGTTTTTT
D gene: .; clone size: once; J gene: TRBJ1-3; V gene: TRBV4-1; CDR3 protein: CASSQAPSSGNTIYF; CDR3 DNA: TGCGCCAGCAGCCAGGCTCCAAGCTCTGGAAACACCATATATTTT
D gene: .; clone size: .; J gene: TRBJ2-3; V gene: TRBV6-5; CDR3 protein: CASPQGPSSTDTQYF; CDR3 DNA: TGTGCCAGCCCCCAGGGCCCATCCAGCACAGATACGCAGTATTTT
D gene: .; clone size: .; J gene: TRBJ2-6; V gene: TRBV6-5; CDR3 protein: CASSYRSSGANVLTF; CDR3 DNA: TGTGCCAGCAGTTACCGGAGCTCTGGGGCCAACGTCCTGACTTTC
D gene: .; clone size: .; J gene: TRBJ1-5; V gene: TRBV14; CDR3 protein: CASSQSAGQPQHF; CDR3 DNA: TGTGCCAGCAGCCAGTCCGCGGGCCAGCCCCAGCATTTT
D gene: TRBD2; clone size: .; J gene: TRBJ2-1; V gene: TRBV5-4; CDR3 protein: CASSGRTSGSYNEQFF; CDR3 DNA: TGTGCCAGCAGCGGGAGGACTAGCGGCTCCTACAATGAGCAGTTCTTC
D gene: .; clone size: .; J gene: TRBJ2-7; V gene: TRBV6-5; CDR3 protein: CASSYSGQGGLYEQYF; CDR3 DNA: TGTGCCAGCAGTTACTCGGGTCAGGGGGGCCTCTACGAGCAGTACTTC
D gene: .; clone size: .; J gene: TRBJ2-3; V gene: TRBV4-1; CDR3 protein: CASSQDVGTDTQYF; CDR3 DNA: TGCGCCAGCAGCCAAGATGTCGGCACAGATACGCAGTATTTT
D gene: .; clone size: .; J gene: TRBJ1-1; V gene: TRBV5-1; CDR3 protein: CASSLAGIEAFF; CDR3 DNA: TGCGCCAGCAGCTTGGCAGGGATTGAAGCTTTCTTT
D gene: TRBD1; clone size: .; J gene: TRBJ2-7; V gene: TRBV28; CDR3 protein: CASRGQSYEQYF; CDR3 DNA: TGTGCCAGCAGGGGACAGTCCTACGAGCAGTACTTC
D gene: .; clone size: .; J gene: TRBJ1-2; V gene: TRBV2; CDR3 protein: CASSTDRTGGYTF; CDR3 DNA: TGTGCCAGCAGTACAGACAGGACGGGGGGCTACACCTTC
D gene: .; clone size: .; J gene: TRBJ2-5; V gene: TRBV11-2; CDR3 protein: CASSKTVGQETQYF; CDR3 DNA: TGTGCCAGCAGCAAGACAGTGGGGCAAGAGACCCAGTACTTC
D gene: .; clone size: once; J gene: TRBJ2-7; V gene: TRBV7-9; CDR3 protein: CASSLAQGGSYEQYF; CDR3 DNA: TGTGCCAGCAGCTTAGCCCAGGGAGGATCCTACGAGCAGTACTTC
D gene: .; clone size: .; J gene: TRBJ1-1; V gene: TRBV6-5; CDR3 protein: CASMTVTLMNTEAFF; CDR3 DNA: TGTGCCAGCATGACAGTAACGCTGATGAACACTGAAGCTTTCTTT
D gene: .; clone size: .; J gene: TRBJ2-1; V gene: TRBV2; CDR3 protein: CASSEGGAYNEQFF; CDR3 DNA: TGTGCCAGCAGTGAGGGCGGGGCCTACAATGAGCAGTTCTTC
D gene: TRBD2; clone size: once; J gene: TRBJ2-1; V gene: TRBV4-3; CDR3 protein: CASSPGLAGGPYEQFF; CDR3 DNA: TGCGCCAGCAGCCCCGGACTAGCGGGAGGGCCCTATGAGCAGTTCTTC
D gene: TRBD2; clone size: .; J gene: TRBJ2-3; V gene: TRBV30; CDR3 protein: CAWMLAGDTQYF; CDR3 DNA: TGTGCCTGGATGCTAGCGGGAGATACGCAGTATTTT
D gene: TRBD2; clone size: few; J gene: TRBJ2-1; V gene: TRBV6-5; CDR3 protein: CASSRLAGVNEQFF; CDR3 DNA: TGTGCCAGCAGCAGACTAGCGGGAGTCAATGAGCAGTTCTTC
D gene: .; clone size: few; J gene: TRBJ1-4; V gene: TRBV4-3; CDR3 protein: CASSLRMGLINEKLFF; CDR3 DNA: TGCGCCAGCAGCCTAAGAATGGGCCTGATTAATGAAAAACTGTTTTTT
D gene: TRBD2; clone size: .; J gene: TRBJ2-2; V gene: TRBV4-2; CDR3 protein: CASSQERLAGYYTGELFF; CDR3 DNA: TGTGCCAGCAGCCAAGAAAGGTTAGCGGGATACTACACCGGGGAGCTGTTTTTT
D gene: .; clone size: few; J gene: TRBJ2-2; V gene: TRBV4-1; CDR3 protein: CASSQYFFGLGQPTNTGELFF; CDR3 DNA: TGCGCCAGCAGCCAATACTTCTTCGGGCTTGGACAGCCAACGAACACCGGGGAGCTGTTTTTT
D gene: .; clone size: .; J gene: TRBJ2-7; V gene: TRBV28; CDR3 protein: CASSPAGTRVYEQYF; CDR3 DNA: TGTGCCAGCAGTCCTGCTGGGACACGAGTCTACGAGCAGTACTTC